These 5 T cell receptor beta chains were sequenced from one sample in a study of T cells in Graves' hyperthyroidism and ophthalmopathy. Researchers took RNA transcripts and amplified the TCR beta CDR3 regions from them. HTBI primers drove first-round RT-PCR of the TCR CDR3. MiXCR, run by TCRdb on the multiplex PCR reads, gives a single entry per CDR3 protein. The sample includes over 500,000 distinct CDR3 sequences, roughly 18% seen only once; the top ten take under 20%. The specimen sequenced was blood. The receptor set was obtained from a woman aged 18-29 years with Graves' ophthalmopathy.

This clonotype was observed a single time. The rearrangement uses TRBV11-2 and TRBJ2-1; 13 bases are shared with TRBD2. Germline V gene data show CDR1 as SGHAT and CDR2 as FQNNGV. The CDR3 is 16 amino acids. V lost 3 bases and J lost 7; bases outside the gene matches: 6. This chain's CDR3 is CASSLRPGLAGNEQFF. The CDR3 nucleotides read TGTGCCAGCAGCTTGAGACCGGGACTAGCGGGGAATGAGCAGTTCTTC.

Comment on this clonotype: The germline gene is not matched at one end of the junction; a read error may be the cause. The genes are TRBV10-3 and TRBJ2-7; maybe TRBD2 (6 bases). CDR3 length: 12 residues. Germline CDR1 reads ENHRY; CDR2 reads SYGVKD. The CDR3 is CAGGTGSYGQYF. The CDR3 nucleotides are TGTGCCGGGGGGACTGGATCATACGGGCAGTACTTC.

This clonotype was seen repeatedly, ten times or more. This rearrangement joins TRBV30 to TRBJ1-3, with D possibly matching TRBD1 (5 bases). CDR1 is GTSNPN and CDR2 is SVGIG in the germline V gene (reference sequence). Trimming shortened V by 3 bases and J by 4 bases, and 10 bases separated the two germline ends. The CDR3 spans 13 residues. CDR3 in DNA: TGTGCCTGGAGCCGGGACGACGGAAACACCATATATTTT. Its translation: CAWSRDDGNTIYF.

This clonotype was found a few times. CDR3 loop: CATSDLRRGTSGRGELFF. The CDR3 DNA sequence: TGTGCCACCAGTGATTTACGGAGGGGGACTAGCGGGAGAGGGGAGCTGTTTTTT. The V call is TRBV24-1, the J call TRBJ2-2, with 14 nucleotides matching TRBD2. CDR3 length: 18 amino acids. In germline, CDR1 is KGHDR, CDR2 SFDVKD. V gave up 1 base and J gave up 8 bases; unmatched junction bases: 8.

This clonotype was counted only a few times. A much more abundant neighbour one base away suggests this may be a read error. The rearrangement uses TRBV3-1 and TRBJ2-5, with unresolved D. Germline V gives CDR1 LGHDT, CDR2 YNNKEL (reference sequence). The CDR3 loop spans 14 amino acids. The CDR3 DNA is TGTGCCAGCAGCCCGGGCTCCCCCCAAGAGACCCGGTACTTC. Its translation: CASSPGSPQETRYF.